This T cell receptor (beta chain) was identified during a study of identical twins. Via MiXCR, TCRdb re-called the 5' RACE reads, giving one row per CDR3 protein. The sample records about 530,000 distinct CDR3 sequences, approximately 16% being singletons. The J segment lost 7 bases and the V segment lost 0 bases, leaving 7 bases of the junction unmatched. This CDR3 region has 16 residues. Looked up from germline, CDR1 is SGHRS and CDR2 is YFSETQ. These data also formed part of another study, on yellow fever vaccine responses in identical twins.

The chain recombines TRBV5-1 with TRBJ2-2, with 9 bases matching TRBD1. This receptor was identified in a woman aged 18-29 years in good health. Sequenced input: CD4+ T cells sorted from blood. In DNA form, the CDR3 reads TGCGCCAGCAGCTTGGCCGGACAGGGGAGAGGCGGGGAGCTGTTTTTT. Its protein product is CASSLAGQGRGGELFF.